The source of this T cell receptor beta chain is a study of blood T cell repertoires in COVID-19. Using immunoSEQ multiplex PCR, the repertoire was profiled, and TCRdb retains in-frame clones only, with some absent. The sample shows some 98,000 clones, less than 85% of them seen only once. In its sample, this clone was seen a few times. In the same sample, other DNA sequences code for this CDR3. The CDR3 extends over 11 amino acids. The V gene's germline CDR1 is DFQATT and CDR2 SNEGSKA (reference sequence). Deletions cut 3 bases from V and 5 bases from J, with 8 bases between. The receptor was derived from an older man with active or convalescent COVID-19. Sequenced: peripheral blood. J is TRBJ2-7 and V is TRBV20-1; D gene ambiguous. CDR3 sequence: CSARSGHEQYF. The CDR3 region has the DNA TGCAGTGCTAGGTCTGGCCACGAGCAGTACTTC.